A single sample is the source of the 18 T cell receptor beta chains below, sequenced in a study of blood T cells in healthy people across ages. Together with a sample-barcoded 5' primer, a J-beta primer mix was included in a second PCR lasting about 6 to 11 cycles. TCRdb redid the calling of the 5' RACE reads with MiXCR, one entry per CDR3 protein. The sample contains roughly 720,000 distinct CDR3 sequences, 53% of which appear only once. The sample consisted of blood. These receptors were collected from a man older than 75 in good health.

A few counts support this clonotype. V and J are TRBV29-1 and TRBJ2-1, with D possibly matching TRBD2 (5 bases). The CDR3 has 13 amino acids. Germline V gene lookup returns CDR1 SQVTM and CDR2 ANQGSEA. V was clipped by 4 bases and J by 6 bases, with 13 bases between them. Here the CDR3 reads CSVVYTEGNEQFF. DNA for the CDR3: TGCAGCGTTGTCTACACCGAGGGCAATGAGCAGTTCTTC.

This sequence joins TRBV5-6 and TRBJ2-5; 12 nucleotides agree with TRBD1. V lost 1 base and J lost 5; bases outside the gene matches: 3. The CDR3 spans 15 residues. Germline V gene sequence: CDR1 SGHDT, CDR2 YYEEEE. CDR3 sequence reads: CASSLRDRGPETQYF. CDR3 in DNA: TGTGCCAGCAGCTTGCGGGACAGGGGGCCCGAGACCCAGTACTTC.

This clonotype has more than one count but fewer than ten. The rearrangement links TRBV11-1 to TRBJ2-7; D unclear. CDR1 SGHAT and CDR2 FQDESV come from the germline V gene (reference sequence). The CDR3 is 13 amino acids. Trimming removed 5 bases at V and 4 bases at J, with 12 bases between. CDR3 loop: CASSVGILYEQYF. The DNA of the CDR3 is TGTGCCAGCAGCGTGGGCATCTTATACGAGCAGTACTTC.

The chain carries TRBV18 and TRBJ1-1; the D gene is possibly TRBD1 (5 bases). CDR3 size: 15 residues. V lost 1 base and J 0 bases, leaving 9 bases between the germline ends. Germline CDR1 reads KGHSH; CDR2 reads LQKENI. As DNA, the CDR3 is TGTGCCAGCTCACCACAACGGGACCTGAACACTGAAGCTTTCTTT. Its protein is CASSPQRDLNTEAFF.

There are a few counts of this clonotype. The chain couples TRBV6-6 to TRBJ1-2; maybe TRBD1 (5 bases). This CDR3 has 14 residues. V was cut by 7 bases and J by 4 bases, with 16 bases left in between. Germline V gives CDR1 MNHNY, CDR2 SVGAGI (reference sequence). The CDR3 DNA sequence: TGTGCCAGCAACTCCAAGGGGCAGTCCTATGGCTACACCTTC. Translation gives CASNSKGQSYGYTF.

The CDR3 loop is CASSLVSGSDNEQFF. CDR3 in DNA: TGCGCCAGCAGCTTGGTTAGCGGGAGTGACAATGAGCAGTTCTTC. The chain carries TRBV5-1 and TRBJ2-1; 9 bases fit TRBD2. This CDR3 contains 15 residues. The ends lost 0 bases at V and 5 bases at J; junction bases unmatched: 3. Germline V gene sequence: CDR1 SGHRS, CDR2 YFSETQ.

The sample holds one count of this clonotype. This sequence joins TRBV13 and TRBJ1-1; 8 bases fit TRBD1. With V trimmed by 4 bases and J by 3 bases, 10 bases remained unmatched. This CDR3 has 16 amino acids. The germline V gene encodes CDR1 PRHDT and CDR2 FYEKMQ (reference sequence). In nucleotides, the CDR3 is TGTGCCAGCAGCTCCAGGGGGCCTCAGTTCGACACTGAAGCTTTCTTT. Translation: CASSSRGPQFDTEAFF.

The chain is built from TRBV9 and TRBJ2-7, with TRBD2 matching over 7 bases. The CDR3 runs to 14 residues. Germline CDR1 reads SGDLS; CDR2 reads YYNGEE. Losses at the gene ends were 2 bases for V and 3 bases for J; bases not matched to a gene: 5. CDR3 amino acids: CASSVLSGDYEQYF. Written as DNA, the CDR3 is TGTGCCAGCAGCGTCCTCAGCGGGGACTACGAGCAGTACTTC.

This sequence joins TRBV20-1 and TRBJ2-1; no definite D call. V was pared by 2 bases and J by 6 bases, with 23 bases between. This CDR3 has 17 residues. CDR1 and CDR2 (germline): DFQATT, SNEGSKA (reference sequence). CDR3 residues: CSARPTSPRGWGNEQFF. Here the CDR3 DNA reads TGCAGTGCTAGACCGACCTCCCCTAGAGGTTGGGGCAATGAGCAGTTCTTC.

The chain joins TRBV10-2 to TRBJ2-1; no clear D gene. The CDR3 totals 12 residues. Per the germline V gene, CDR1 is WSHSY and CDR2 is SAAADI. V lost 3 bases to trimming and J lost 2 bases, with 2 bases between them. CDR3 nucleotides: TGCGCCAGCAGTGATCCCTACAATGAGCAGTTCTTC. Its protein is CASSDPYNEQFF.

Note on this clonotype: At one end the junction does not follow the germline gene, possibly because of a read error. V gene TRBV7-6 combines with J gene TRBJ2-1; 10 positions match TRBD1. The CDR3 spans 16 residues. Germline CDR1 is SGHVS and CDR2 is FNYEAQ. The DNA for the CDR3 is TGTGCCGGCAGTGGGACAGGGGTCTTGTCCTACAATGAGCAGTTCTTC. It translates to CAGSGTGVLSYNEQFF.

This clonotype was counted at least ten times. The chain uses TRBV5-5 and TRBJ1-1; D remains unclear. The CDR3 extends over 11 amino acids. V lost 6 bases and J 3 bases, leaving 6 bases between the germline ends. CDR1 and CDR2 (germline): SGHKS, YYEKEE (reference sequence). CDR3 residues: CASTLYTEAFF. In DNA, the CDR3 is TGTGCCAGCACCCTCTACACTGAAGCTTTCTTT.

The rearrangement links TRBV6-1 to TRBJ2-3, with 10 bases that match TRBD2. The CDR3 has 16 amino acids. CDR1 is MNHNS and CDR2 is SASEGT in the germline V gene. The junction had 11 bases not matched to a gene; V was cut back by 4 bases and J by 7 bases. The CDR3 bases are TGTGCCAGCAGTGGTGCCCTAGCGGGAGCTTCTTATACGCAGTATTTT. This translates into CASSGALAGASYTQYF.

This chain uses TRBV28 with TRBJ1-5; no reliable D call. In germline, CDR1 is MDHEN, CDR2 SYDVKM. V was shortened by 1 base and J by 2 bases, with 9 bases between the two germline ends. The CDR3 consists of 15 residues. CDR3 DNA sequence: TGTGCCAGCAGTTTATTTGTTGTTGGCAATCAGCCCCAGCATTTT. Its translation: CASSLFVVGNQPQHF.

The chain is built from TRBV28 and TRBJ2-1, with 13 bases that match TRBD2. The V gene's germline CDR1 is MDHEN and CDR2 SYDVKM. The CDR3 length is 13 residues. V dropped 5 bases and J dropped 11; count of bases not matched to a gene: 3. The CDR3 sequence: CASSVGTSGKQFF. The DNA for the CDR3 is TGTGCCAGCAGTGTTGGGACTAGCGGGAAGCAGTTCTTC.

In the case of this clonotype: Germline is not matched at one junction end, which may reflect a read error. This chain uses TRBV9 with TRBJ2-3; the D gene could be TRBD1 or TRBD2 (5 bases each). The germline V gene has CDR1 SGDLS and CDR2 YYNGEE. This CDR3 contains 18 residues. CDR3 region: CASSPGGEGPPTTDTRYF. CDR3 DNA sequence: TGTGCCAGCAGTCCCGGCGGTGAGGGTCCCCCAACGACAGATACGCGGTATTTT.

The V call is TRBV7-3, the J call TRBJ2-1; 11 positions agree with TRBD2. The CDR3 extends over 15 amino acids. Germline V gene data show CDR1 as SGHTA and CDR2 as FQGTGA. The V segment lost 4 bases and the J segment 9 bases; nucleotides outside the gene matches: 8. Here the CDR3 DNA reads TGTGCCAGCAGCTCTTCTAGCGGGAGGAGGGGTGAGCAGTTCTTC. Amino acids: CASSSSSGRRGEQFF.

This chain joins TRBV29-1 and TRBJ1-2; TRBD1 agrees at 8 bases. The CDR3 is made up of 12 amino acids. From germline, CDR1 is SQVTM and CDR2 ANQGSEA. Trimming cost V 5 bases and J 4 bases; bases outside gene matches: 3. The CDR3 DNA is TGCAGCGTTCAACAGGGGGGCTATGGCTACACCTTC. Translating gives CSVQQGGYGYTF. Based on the CDR3 plus reference TRBV29-1 and TRBJ1-2, the full variable domain is SAVISQKPSRDICQRGTSLTIQCQVDSQVTMMFWYRQQPGQSLTLIATANQGSEATYESGFVIDKFPISRPNLTFSTLTVSNMSPEDSSIYLCSVQQGGYGYTFGSGTRLTVV.